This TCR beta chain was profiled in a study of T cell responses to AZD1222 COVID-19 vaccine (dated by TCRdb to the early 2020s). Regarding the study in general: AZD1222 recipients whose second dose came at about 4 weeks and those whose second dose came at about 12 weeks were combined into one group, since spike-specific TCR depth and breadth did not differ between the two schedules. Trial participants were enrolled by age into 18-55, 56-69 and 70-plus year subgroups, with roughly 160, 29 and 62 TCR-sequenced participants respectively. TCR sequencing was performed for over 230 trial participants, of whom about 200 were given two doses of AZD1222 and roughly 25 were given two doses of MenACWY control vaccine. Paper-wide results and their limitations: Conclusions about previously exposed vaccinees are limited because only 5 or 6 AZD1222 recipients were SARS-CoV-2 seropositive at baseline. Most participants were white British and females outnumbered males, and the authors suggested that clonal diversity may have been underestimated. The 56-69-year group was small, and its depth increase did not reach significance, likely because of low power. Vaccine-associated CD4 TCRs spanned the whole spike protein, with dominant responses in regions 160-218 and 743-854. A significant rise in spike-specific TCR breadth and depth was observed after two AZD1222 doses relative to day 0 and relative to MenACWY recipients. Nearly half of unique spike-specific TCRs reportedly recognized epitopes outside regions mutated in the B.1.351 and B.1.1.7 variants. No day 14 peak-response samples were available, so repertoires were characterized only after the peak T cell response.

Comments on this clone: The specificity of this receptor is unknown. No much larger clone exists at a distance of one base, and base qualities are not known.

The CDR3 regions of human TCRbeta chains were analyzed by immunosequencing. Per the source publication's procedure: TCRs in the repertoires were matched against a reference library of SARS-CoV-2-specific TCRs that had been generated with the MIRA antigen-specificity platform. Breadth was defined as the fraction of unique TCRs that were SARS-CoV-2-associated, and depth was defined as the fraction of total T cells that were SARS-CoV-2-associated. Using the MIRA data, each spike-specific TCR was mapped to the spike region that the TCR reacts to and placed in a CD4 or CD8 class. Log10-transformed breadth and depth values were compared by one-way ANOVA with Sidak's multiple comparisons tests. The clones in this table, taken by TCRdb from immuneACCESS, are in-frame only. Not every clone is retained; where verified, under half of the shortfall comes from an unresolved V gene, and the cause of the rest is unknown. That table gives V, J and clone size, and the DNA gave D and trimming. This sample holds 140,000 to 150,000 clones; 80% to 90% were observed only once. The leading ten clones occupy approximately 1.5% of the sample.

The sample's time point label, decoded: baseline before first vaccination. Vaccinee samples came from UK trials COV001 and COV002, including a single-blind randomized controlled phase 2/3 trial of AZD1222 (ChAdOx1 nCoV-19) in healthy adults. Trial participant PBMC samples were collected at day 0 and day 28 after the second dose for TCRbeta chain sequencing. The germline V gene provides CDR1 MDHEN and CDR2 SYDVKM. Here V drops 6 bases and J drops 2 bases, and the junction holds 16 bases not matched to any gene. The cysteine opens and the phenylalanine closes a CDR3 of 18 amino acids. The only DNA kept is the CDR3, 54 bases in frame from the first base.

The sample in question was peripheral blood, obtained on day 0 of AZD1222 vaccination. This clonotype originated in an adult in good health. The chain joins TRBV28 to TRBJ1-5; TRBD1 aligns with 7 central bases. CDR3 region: CASSPPDRPLGGNQPQHF. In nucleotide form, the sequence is TGTGCCAGCAGCCCTCCGGACAGGCCGCTTGGAGGCAATCAGCCCCAGCATTTT.